Following are 5 T cell receptor beta chains from one sample sequenced in a study of blood T cell repertoires in COVID-19. The protocol was immunoSEQ multiplex PCR, while the TCRdb copy is restricted to in-frame clones and leaves out a portion. This table has about 83,000 clones, approximately 85% appearing once. The sequenced sample consisted of peripheral blood. The source of these receptors is a man aged 50 to 60 with active COVID-19.

This clone was counted ten times or more. The chain is built from TRBV9 and TRBJ1-6; D is possibly TRBD1 (5 bases). V dropped 2 bases and J dropped 9 bases, with 15 bases sitting between them. The V gene's germline CDR1 is SGDLS and CDR2 YYNGEE. The CDR3 spans 15 residues. Here the CDR3 reads CASSVGQGGSSPLHF. Here the CDR3 DNA reads TGTGCCAGCAGCGTGGGGCAGGGAGGCAGTTCACCCCTCCACTTT.

This chain uses TRBV5-8 with TRBJ1-4; TRBD1 matches at 7 bases. CDR1 and CDR2 (germline): SGHTS, YDEGEE. The V and J ends lost 3 bases and 2 bases, in that order; junction bases with no gene match: 4. This CDR3 region has 15 residues. CDR3 loop: CASSWRGLTNEKLFF. The CDR3 region has the DNA TGTGCCAGCAGCTGGAGGGGGCTTACTAATGAAAAACTGTTTTTT.

The V and J genes are TRBV5-5 and TRBJ2-1, with 10 bases that match TRBD2. The CDR3 sequence is 18 residues long. V was clipped by 1 base and J by 0 bases; unmatched bases: 7. Germline CDR1 and CDR2: SGHKS and YYEKEE (reference sequence). This CDR3 reads CASSLRPSGGLSYNEQFF. The CDR3 DNA reads TGTGCCAGCAGCTTGCGCCCTAGCGGGGGCCTCTCCTACAATGAGCAGTTCTTC.

The chain links TRBV7-2 to TRBJ2-2; D might be TRBD2 (6 bases). Germline CDR1 SGHTA, CDR2 FQGNSA. The ends were cut back, 5 bases at V and 6 bases at J, with 10 bases in the middle. The CDR3 totals 13 residues. The CDR3 loop reads CASSGRGAGELFF. In DNA, the CDR3 is TGTGCCAGCAGCGGGCGGGGTGCCGGGGAGCTGTTTTTT.

This clone was observed once. The chain combines TRBV5-6 with TRBJ1-2, with D perhaps matching TRBD1 (5 bases). This CDR3 comprises 12 residues. The V gene lost 2 bases and the J gene lost 7 bases, with 9 bases spanning the gap. The germline V gene has CDR1 SGHDT and CDR2 YYEEEE. CDR3 loop: CASSFFDSGYTF. The CDR3 DNA reads TGTGCCAGCAGCTTTTTTGACAGTGGCTACACCTTC.